This T cell receptor (beta chain) came from a study of blood T cell repertoires in COVID-19. This clone was seen a single time. CDR3 length: 14 amino acids. Trimming stripped 4 bases from V and 2 bases from J, with 8 bases between. CDR1 MNHEY and CDR2 SVGAGI come from the germline V gene. As originally analysed: Scientists estimated how many nucleated cells there were by amplifying reference gene primers. Assay: immunoSEQ multiplex PCR; the TCRdb copy retains only in-frame clones and omits some. For V, J and clone size, that table is used; D and trimming come from the DNA. The sample lists about 120,000 clones; 82% were seen once.

What was sequenced was peripheral blood. The rearrangement links TRBV6-5 to TRBJ2-2; no clear D gene. This sequence originates from a man between 65 and 85 years old with acute or convalescent COVID-19. The CDR3 protein is CASSFTSNTGELFF. The DNA for the CDR3 is TGTGCCAGCAGTTTTACATCTAACACCGGGGAGCTGTTTTTT.